This T cell receptor beta chain came from a study of identical twins' blood T cells. Whole-study context: Roughly twelve libraries, six alpha and six beta, gave 50 million to 55 million reads. Whole-study results and caveats: Twins shared about as many clonotypes as their cloneset sizes predicted.

Libraries were made from RNA as TCR cDNA, using a modified protocol. From the 5' RACE reads, TCRdb called clonotypes with MiXCR, one entry per CDR3 protein. The sample has fewer than 450,000 distinct CDR3 sequences; over 25% are singletons. Remarks on this clonotype: Its antigen remains unknown.

Reared together, all three twin pairs probably met the same infectious agents and vaccines. Material for sequencing was PBMCs. The sequence came from a woman aged 18-55 years in good health.

The CDR3 sequence is CSAIWDSNQPQHF. The CDR3 DNA reads TGCAGTGCTATTTGGGATAGCAATCAGCCCCAGCATTTT. The J gene is TRBJ1-5, the V gene TRBV20-1; no reliable D call. The CDR3 runs to 13 residues. V lost 4 bases and J 0 bases, leaving 7 bases between the germline ends. Germline V lookup: CDR1 DFQATT, CDR2 SNEGSKA (reference sequence).